This T cell receptor (beta chain) was found in a study of shared clonotypes between healthy human individuals. Study-wide context: Used for every donor were three CD4 naive, three CD4 memory, two CD8 naive and one CD8 memory plate.

It was CD45RO-negative cells, positively selected for CCR7, that made up naive CD8 cells, with terminally differentiated effector memory CD45RA+ cells excluded. At deep level, the assay was performed. Sequencing used immunoSEQ multiplex PCR; TCRdb keeps in-frame clones, though not all of them. This table has about 2 million clones, about 95% appearing once. Germline V gene sequence: CDR1 MDHEN, CDR2 SYDVKM. Trimming took off 2 bases at V and 4 bases at J, with 14 bases between the two ends. The CDR3 extends over 15 amino acids. The rearrangement links TRBV28 to TRBJ1-2; TRBD1 is a possible D gene (5 bases). Input material: naive CD8+ T cells sorted from blood. This TCR was sampled from a man between 18 and 35 years old in good health. DNA of the CDR3: TGTGCCAGCAGTTTAATGGGGGGACTATTCTATGGCTACACCTTC. It is translated as CASSLMGGLFYGYTF.